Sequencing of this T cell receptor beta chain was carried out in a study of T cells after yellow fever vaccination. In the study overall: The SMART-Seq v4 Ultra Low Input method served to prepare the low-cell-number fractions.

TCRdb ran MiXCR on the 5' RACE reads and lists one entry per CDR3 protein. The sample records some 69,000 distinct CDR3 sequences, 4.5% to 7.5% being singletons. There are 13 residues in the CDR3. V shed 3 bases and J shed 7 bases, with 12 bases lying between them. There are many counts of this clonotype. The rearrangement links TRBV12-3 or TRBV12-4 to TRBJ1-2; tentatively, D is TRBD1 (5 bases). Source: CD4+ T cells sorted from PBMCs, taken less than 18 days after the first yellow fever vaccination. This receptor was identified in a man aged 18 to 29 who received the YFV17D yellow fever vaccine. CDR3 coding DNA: TGTGCCAGCAGTTTCCCAGGGAATGGTGGCTACACCTTC. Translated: CASSFPGNGGYTF.